The 10 T cell receptor beta chains presented below share a single source sample, sequenced in a study of cytomegalovirus exposure and HLA in healthy donors. TCRdb's copy holds only in-frame clones and misses some; the assay was immunoSEQ multiplex PCR. The sample consists of roughly 230,000 clones, roughly 87% of them appearing once. Sequencing input: PBMCs. These receptors were collected from a woman in her twenties or thirties in good health and CMV-seronegative.

This chain joins TRBV6-1 and TRBJ2-7; D might be TRBD2 (7 bases). The V gene lost 3 bases and the J gene lost 6 bases, with 12 bases spanning the gap. The CDR3 spans 13 residues. Germline V gene data show CDR1 as MNHNS and CDR2 as SASEGT. CDR3 DNA: TGTGCCAGCAGTGATACGGGGGGCTTCGAGCAGTACTTC. Its protein is CASSDTGGFEQYF.

The chain joins TRBV29-1 to TRBJ2-7, with D unresolved. CDR3 length: 13 residues. Trimming pared 6 bases from V and 6 bases from J, leaving 18 bases between. The germline CDR1 and CDR2 sequences are SQVTM and ANQGSEA. The CDR3 region has the DNA TGCAGCGTGCCATTGGGCCAAGCCGGCGAGCAGTACTTC. Translation gives CSVPLGQAGEQYF.

The rearrangement links TRBV11-1 to TRBJ2-1; perhaps TRBD1 as D (6 bases). V was trimmed by 0 bases and J by 8 bases, leaving 8 bases between them. The CDR3 is made up of 13 amino acids. The germline gives CDR1 SGHAT, CDR2 FQDESV (reference sequence). The CDR3 reads CASSLAGADEQFF. The CDR3 coding sequence is TGTGCCAGCAGCTTAGCGGGGGCGGATGAGCAGTTCTTC. Supplemented by reference TRBV11-1 and TRBJ2-1, the full variable domain reads EAEVAQSPRYKITEKSQAVAFWCDPISGHATLYWYRQILGQGPELLVQFQDESVVDDSQLPKDRFSAERLKGVDSTLKIQPAELGDSAMYLCASSLAGADEQFFGPGTRLTVL.

The chain recombines TRBV19 with TRBJ2-1; D is perhaps TRBD1 or TRBD2 (6 bases each). Germline-derived CDR1 and CDR2 are LNHDA and SQIVND (reference sequence). CDR3 length: 12 amino acids. V lost 4 bases and J lost 8, with 9 bases in between. The CDR3 coding sequence is TGTGCCAGTAGTACGGGGGCCCATGAGCAGTTCTTC. This encodes CASSTGAHEQFF.

CDR3 coding DNA: TGTGCCAGCAGTGAAAGTTGGGGATCCGGGGAGCTGTTTTTT. It is translated as CASSESWGSGELFF. The chain couples TRBV6-1 to TRBJ2-2, with D hard to call. This CDR3 has 14 residues. Trimming left V 2 bases short and J 6 bases short, with 10 bases between. Germline V gives CDR1 MNHNS, CDR2 SASEGT.

This chain connects TRBV5-4 to TRBJ2-7; D not resolved. This CDR3 has 12 amino acids. Germline CDR1 SGHNT, CDR2 YYREEE (reference sequence). V shed 4 bases and J shed 5 bases, with 10 bases lying between them. CDR3 in amino acids: CASSLDGHEQYF. In DNA, the CDR3 is TGTGCCAGCAGCCTGGATGGCCACGAGCAGTACTTC. The variable domain in full, with the rest retrieved from reference TRBV5-4 and TRBJ2-7, is ETGVTQSPTHLIKTRGQQVTLRCSSQSGHNTVSWYQQALGQGPQFIFQYYREEENGRGNFPPRFSGLQFPNYSSELNVNALELDDSALYLCASSLDGHEQYFGPGTRLTVT.

This chain links TRBV2 with TRBJ1-4; D is uncertain. This CDR3 is built from 13 residues. Germline CDR1 is SNHLY and CDR2 is FYNNEI. The V gene lost 4 bases and the J gene lost 5 bases, with 8 bases spanning the gap. CDR3 amino acids: CASSVPRNEKLFF. The CDR3 nucleotides are TGTGCCAGCAGTGTTCCCCGGAATGAAAAACTGTTTTTT.

V gene TRBV28 combines with J gene TRBJ2-3, with TRBD2 as a possible D gene (6 bases). This CDR3 is built from 14 residues. Trimming removed 2 bases at V and 4 bases at J, with 10 bases between. Looked up from germline, CDR1 is MDHEN and CDR2 is SYDVKM. The CDR3 DNA sequence: TGTGCCAGCAGTTTAACGGGAGTGGCAGATACGCAGTATTTT. Protein product: CASSLTGVADTQYF.

The V call is TRBV10-3, the J call TRBJ2-7; 12 bases fit TRBD2. The V gene's germline CDR1 is ENHRY and CDR2 SYGVKD. The CDR3 totals 15 residues. V was clipped by 0 bases and J by 7 bases; unmatched bases: 4. The CDR3 sequence is CAISESKTSGSEQYF. CDR3 nucleotide sequence: TGTGCCATCAGTGAGTCAAAGACTAGCGGGAGTGAGCAGTACTTC.

This clone showed up just once. V is TRBV13 and J is TRBJ2-2; possibly TRBD2 for D (5 bases). Germline V gene data show CDR1 as PRHDT and CDR2 as FYEKMQ (reference sequence). The germline V and J ends were trimmed by 3 bases and 6 bases, with 11 bases remaining between them. This CDR3 has 14 residues. The CDR3 region has the DNA TGTGCCAGCAGCTTTCGGACTGGGGCCGGGGAGCTGTTTTTT. Encoded protein: CASSFRTGAGELFF.